This TCR beta chain is from a study of T cell repertoires in cytomegalovirus infection. For the study at large: Evidence of both CMV infection and a matching HLA type came from public TCR beta signatures. Findings of the study overall: The ex vivo response was dominated by HLA-C-restricted CMV-specific TCR beta clonotypes. Summed frequency of public TCR beta families distinguished CMV carriers with the relevant HLA.

As to this clonotype: Antigen: not known.

One entry per CDR3 protein results from TCRdb running MiXCR on the reads. Here the sample spans under 150,000 distinct CDR3 sequences, around 25% being singletons. The receptor was isolated from a human donor in good health (CMV status not recorded). Some clones in this sample may be carry-over from other donors' samples. Input material: PBMCs, sequenced either directly or after in vitro stimulation (not recorded which).

The CDR3 region is CASSMREGNTEAFF. The CDR3 DNA reads as TGTGCCAGTAGTATGCGGGAGGGGAACACTGAAGCTTTCTTT. The rearrangement uses TRBV19 and TRBJ1-1; D not resolved. Germline V gene sequence: CDR1 LNHDA, CDR2 SQIVND (reference sequence). The CDR3 sequence is 14 residues long. V shed 3 bases and J shed 1 base, with 9 bases lying between them.